The source of this TCR beta chain is a study of Graves' ophthalmopathy and Graves' hyperthyroidism. About the research overall: No treatment had been given when peripheral blood was collected at initial diagnosis.

Points from the study as a whole: The authors also found most expanded thyroid clonotypes above 0.001 frequency in blood. Forecasting of ophthalmopathy progression by the model achieved more than 70% sensitivity and approximately 72% specificity. Discrimination between ophthalmopathy and stable hyperthyroidism by a 13-signature model showed roughly 85% sensitivity and roughly 80% specificity.

Remarks on this clonotype: Its cognate antigen is unknown.

The length of the CDR3 is 18 residues. V was shortened by 6 bases and J by 8 bases, with 31 bases between the two germline ends. Looked up from germline, CDR1 is PRHDT and CDR2 is FYEKMQ (reference sequence). RNA transcripts provided the template for amplifying TCR beta CDR3 regions. HTBI primers were employed in first-round RT-PCR, then a second-round multiplex PCR followed. TCRdb re-derived calls from the multiplex PCR reads in MiXCR, one entry per CDR3 protein. The repertoire includes hundreds of thousands of distinct CDR3 sequences, around 45% of them detected once, and roughly 50% sits in the top ten.

The specimen sequenced was peripheral blood. V gene TRBV13 combines with J gene TRBJ1-1, with D tentatively TRBD1 (5 bases). The TCR was taken from an adult man with Graves' ophthalmopathy. The CDR3 spells CASSLSSRQGGLGTEAFF. For the CDR3, the DNA is TGTGCCAGCAGTCTGTCTTCGAGGCAGGGTGGGTTAGGTACGGAAGCTTTCTTT.